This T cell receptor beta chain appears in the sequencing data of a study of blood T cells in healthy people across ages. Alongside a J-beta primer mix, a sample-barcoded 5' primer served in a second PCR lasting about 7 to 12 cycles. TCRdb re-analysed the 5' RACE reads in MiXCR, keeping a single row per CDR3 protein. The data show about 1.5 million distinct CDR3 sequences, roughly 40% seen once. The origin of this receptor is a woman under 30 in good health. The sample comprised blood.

The CDR3 DNA reads TGCAGTGCGAACGGGGGACTAGCGGGAAGTTTCGCCGAGCAGTACTTC. Amino acid sequence: CSANGGLAGSFAEQYF. The J gene is TRBJ2-7, the V gene TRBV20-1; 13 bases are a match to TRBD2. The CDR3 extends over 16 amino acids. Looked up from germline, CDR1 is DFQATT and CDR2 is SNEGSKA (reference sequence). The trim removed 6 bases at V and 6 bases at J, leaving 14 bases unmatched.